This entry concerns a single T cell receptor (beta chain). This clonotype has only a few counts. Which antigen it targets is not known. The input lacks base qualities; no much larger clone sits a single base away. Ficoll-Paque density gradient centrifugation was the method used to isolate PBMCs. The cysteine opens and the phenylalanine closes a CDR3 of 13 amino acids. The read is trimmed to its CDR3 DNA, 39 bases read in frame from base 1. CDR1 LGHNT and CDR2 FRNRAP were looked up in the germline V gene. Clipping removes 4 bases from V and 2 bases from J, with 2 as the unmatched junction base count. Sequencer: Illumina NovaSeq 6000. TCRalpha and TCRbeta cDNA libraries were built by 5'RACE with constant-segment primers, adding sample barcodes and unique molecular identifiers. RNA was extracted from every sample with Trizol reagent. Libraries were amplified in two PCR steps, with a second sample barcode and Illumina TruSeq adapters added in the second step. Sequencing of libraries was performed on an Illumina NovaSeq with 2 x 150 bp paired-end reads. Per the original workflow: The reads were demultiplexed and collapsed into UMI-guided consensus sequences using migec v1.2.7. Using mixcr v2.1.11, UMI consensuses were aligned to TRA and TRB V and J templates and then assembled into clonotypes. A clonotype was counted as expanded or contracted only when both edgeR and NoisET called the clonotype significant, with the noise models trained on biological replicates. For edgeR calls, the cutoffs were a false discovery rate-adjusted p below 0.01 and a log2 fold-change threshold of 1. PCA with hierarchical clustering of max-normalized trajectories of the 1000 most abundant clonotypes was used as exploratory dynamics analysis. Each responding clone was given a CD4 or CD8 phenotype based on the CD4+ and CD8+ repertoires, which had been sequenced separately. The raw public data were reprocessed by TCRdb itself: fastp quality trimming at Q25, MiXCR clonotype calling, in-frame beta chains only. Rows are combined by CDR3 protein, so each entry shows the most common genes and DNA. The V and J calls here are based on TCRdb, not the publication. A total of tens of thousands of distinct CDR3 sequences appear in this sample, approximately 12% of them only once. Clones ranked in the top ten supply roughly a quarter of the sample.

The data belong to a study of T-cell memory formation after mild COVID-19 (dated by TCRdb to the early 2020s). Looking at the study overall: Most TCR sequence clusters were specific to one of the two donors. Longitudinal TCRalpha and TCRbeta repertoire sequencing tracked T-cell clones expanding and contracting after mild COVID-19 in a couple of donors. The cohort comprised two young, previously healthy adult volunteers, one female and one male.

On the study overall, not on this receptor specifically: The detection of some responding clones in pre-infection memory suggests that pre-existing cross-reactive memory T cells joined the SARS-CoV-2 response. Clones contracting from day 15 to 85 had balanced CD4/CD8 phenotypes, while a second wave expanding from day 15 to 37 was biased towards CD4+. The second-wave clones that peaked on day 37 were not confirmed to be SARS-CoV-2 specific. The study covered only two mild cases, and larger cohorts including severe cases with pre-infection samples were considered necessary. Contracting CD4+ clones were found mainly in CM and EM memory subsets, while CD8+ clones were enriched in EMRA.

The clonotype was recovered from a man aged 18 to 35 who had mild COVID-19 (a few samples of this study predate the infection). The sample titles of this study are shuffled in the database, so cell type and time point are left out; the donor was told from shared clones. Material: PBMCs or a T cell subset sorted from them (not recorded which). The sequence links TRBV12-5 to TRBJ2-7; 7 central bases correspond to TRBD1. The bases are TGTGCTAGTGGTTCGGGACAGACCTACGAGCAGTACTTC. Its amino acids are CASGSGQTYEQYF.